The 6 T cell receptor beta chains presented below share a single source sample, sequenced in a study of PD-1 blockade in classical Hodgkin lymphoma. Method: immunoSEQ multiplex PCR; TCRdb's copy keeps in-frame clones and lacks some. The data hold about 97,000 clones, with approximately 80% observed a single time. Each of the patients experienced relapse following autologous stem cell transplantation, and their brentuximab vedotin exposure differed. This specimen consisted of peripheral blood mononuclear cells (PBMCs), obtained at baseline. The receptors were sampled from a human donor with classical Hodgkin lymphoma.

The V call is TRBV9, the J call TRBJ2-1, with 9 bases identical to TRBD2. Germline CDR1 is SGDLS and CDR2 is YYNGEE. V shed 3 bases, J shed 2 bases, and the junction held 3 bases outside the gene matches. CDR3 length: 15 amino acids. CDR3 bases: TGTGCCAGCAGCGCTAGCGGGGTTACCTACAATGAGCAGTTCTTC. Its translation is CASSASGVTYNEQFF.

The chain couples TRBV19 to TRBJ1-1; no reliable D call. This CDR3 spans 12 amino acids. The germline V gene has CDR1 LNHDA and CDR2 SQIVND (reference sequence). Trimming shortened V by 7 bases and J by 6 bases, and 12 bases separated the two germline ends. Here the CDR3 reads CASTTRSAEAFF. In DNA, the CDR3 is TGTGCCAGTACCACGCGGAGTGCTGAAGCTTTCTTT.

This chain links TRBV4-3 with TRBJ2-1, with D perhaps assigned TRBD1 or TRBD2 (5 bases each). Deletions cut 0 bases from V and 9 bases from J, with 12 bases between. Germline CDR1 LGHNA, CDR2 YSLEER. This CDR3 spans 14 amino acids. The CDR3 coding sequence is TGCGCCAGCAGCCAAGAGCGAGGGGACGGTGAGCAGTTCTTC. Encoded protein: CASSQERGDGEQFF.

The chain joins TRBV19 to TRBJ2-7; D possibly matches TRBD1 or TRBD2 (5 bases each). The CDR3 contains 16 residues. Trimming took off 5 bases at V and 9 bases at J, with 26 bases between the two ends. Germline V gene data show CDR1 as LNHDA and CDR2 as SQIVND (reference sequence). The CDR3 region is CASSPLRDASEDRQYF. The CDR3 DNA is TGTGCCAGTAGTCCCCTCCGGGACGCAAGCGAGGATAGGCAGTACTTC.

This chain links TRBV19 with TRBJ2-7; D tentatively fits TRBD1 or TRBD2 (6 bases each). CDR1 is LNHDA, CDR2 SQIVND, per germline (reference sequence). Trimming shortened V by 3 bases and J by 4 bases, and 16 bases separated the two germline ends. The CDR3 is 15 residues long. The CDR3 loop is CASSIDRPGAYEQYF. Written as DNA, the CDR3 is TGTGCCAGTAGTATCGACCGACCGGGGGCTTACGAGCAGTACTTC.

The chain recombines TRBV4-1 with TRBJ2-7; TRBD1 agrees at 7 bases. The CDR3 is 16 amino acids. Germline V gives CDR1 MGHRA, CDR2 YSYEKL. Trimming at V came to 1 base and at J to 3 bases, leaving 9 bases not matched to a gene. The CDR3 here is CASSQVGQGVIYEQYF. CDR3 nucleotides: TGCGCCAGCAGCCAAGTGGGGCAGGGGGTAATCTACGAGCAGTACTTC.